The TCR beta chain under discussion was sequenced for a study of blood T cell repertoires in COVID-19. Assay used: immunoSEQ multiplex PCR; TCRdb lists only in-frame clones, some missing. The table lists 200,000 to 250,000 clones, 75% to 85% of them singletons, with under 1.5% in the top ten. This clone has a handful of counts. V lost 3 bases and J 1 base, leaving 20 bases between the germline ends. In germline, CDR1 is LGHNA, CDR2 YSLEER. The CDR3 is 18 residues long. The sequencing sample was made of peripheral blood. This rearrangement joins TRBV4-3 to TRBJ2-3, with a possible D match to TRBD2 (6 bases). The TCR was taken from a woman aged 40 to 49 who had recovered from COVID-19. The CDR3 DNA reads TGCGCCAGCAGCCAGCAGCCCTCGACTAGAGGGGGCACAGATACGCAGTATTTT. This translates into CASSQQPSTRGGTDTQYF.